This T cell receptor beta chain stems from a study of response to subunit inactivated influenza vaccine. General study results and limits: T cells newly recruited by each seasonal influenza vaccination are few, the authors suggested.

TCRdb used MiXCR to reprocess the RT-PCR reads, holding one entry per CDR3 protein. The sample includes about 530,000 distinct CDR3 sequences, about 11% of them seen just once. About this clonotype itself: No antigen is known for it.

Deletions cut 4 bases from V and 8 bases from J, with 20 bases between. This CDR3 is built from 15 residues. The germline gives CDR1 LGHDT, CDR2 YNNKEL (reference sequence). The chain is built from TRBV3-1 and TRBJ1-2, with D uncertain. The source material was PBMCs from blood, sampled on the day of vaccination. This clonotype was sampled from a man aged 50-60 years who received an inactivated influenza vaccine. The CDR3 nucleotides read TGTGCCAGCAGCCTCTCGACAACAATGTCGGAGGGCTACACCTTC. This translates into CASSLSTTMSEGYTF. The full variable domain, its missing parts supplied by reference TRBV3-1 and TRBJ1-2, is DTAVSQTPKYLVTQMGNDKSIKCEQNLGHDTMYWYKQDSKKFLKIMFSYNNKELIINETVPNRFSPKSPDKAHLNLHINSLELGDSAVYFCASSLSTTMSEGYTFGSGTRLTVV.